This paragraph reports one T cell receptor (beta chain). Profiling relied on immunoSEQ multiplex PCR, and the TCRdb table lists in-frame clones only, not all of them. The repertoire holds 100,000 to 150,000 clones, with about nine tenths as singletons. The sample is drawn from a study of T cell responses to AZD1222 COVID-19 vaccine. This CDR3 has 17 amino acids. CDR1 and CDR2 from the germline V gene are SGDLS and YYNGEE. V trimming: 3 bases; J trimming: 4 bases; junction bases outside the gene matches: 9. Sequenced material: peripheral blood, taken on day 0 of AZD1222 vaccination. This receptor was identified in an adult in good health. The gene calls are TRBV9 and TRBJ2-3; TRBD2 matches at 12 bases. The CDR3 DNA sequence: TGTGCCAGCAGCGGGGCCAGACTAGCGGGAGTTTCAGATACGCAGTATTTT. It yields the protein CASSGARLAGVSDTQYF.